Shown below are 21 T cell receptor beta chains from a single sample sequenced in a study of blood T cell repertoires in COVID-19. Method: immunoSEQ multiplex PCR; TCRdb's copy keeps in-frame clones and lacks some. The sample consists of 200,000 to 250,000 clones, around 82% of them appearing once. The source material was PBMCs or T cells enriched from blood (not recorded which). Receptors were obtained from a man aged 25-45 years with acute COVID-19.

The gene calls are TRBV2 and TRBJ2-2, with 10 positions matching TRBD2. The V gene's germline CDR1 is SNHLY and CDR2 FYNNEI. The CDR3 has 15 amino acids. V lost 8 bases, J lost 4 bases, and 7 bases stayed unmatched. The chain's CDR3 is CASLSLAGATGELFF. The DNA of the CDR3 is TGTGCCAGCTTGTCCCTAGCGGGGGCCACCGGGGAGCTGTTTTTT.

The CDR3 spells CASSYYQTSGKNIQYF. Here the CDR3 DNA reads TGTGCCAGCAGTTACTATCAGACTAGCGGGAAAAACATTCAGTACTTC. The chain combines TRBV6-5 with TRBJ2-4; 10 bases match TRBD2. V was clipped by 1 base and J by 4 bases; unmatched bases: 4. The CDR3 covers 16 residues. Germline V CDR1 and CDR2: MNHEY, SVGAGI.

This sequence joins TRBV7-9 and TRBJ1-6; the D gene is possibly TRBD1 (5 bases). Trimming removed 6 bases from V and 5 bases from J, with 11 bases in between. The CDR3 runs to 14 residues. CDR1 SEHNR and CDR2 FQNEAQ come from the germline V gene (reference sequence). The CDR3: CASRGTADNSPLHF. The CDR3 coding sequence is TGTGCCAGCAGGGGGACTGCCGATAATTCACCCCTCCACTTT. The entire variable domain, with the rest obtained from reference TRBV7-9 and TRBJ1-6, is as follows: DTGVSQNPRHKITKRGQNVTFRCDPISEHNRLYWYRQTLGQGPEFLTYFQNEAQLEKSRLLSDRFSAERPKGSFSTLEIQRTEQGDSAMYLCASRGTADNSPLHFGNGTRLTVT.

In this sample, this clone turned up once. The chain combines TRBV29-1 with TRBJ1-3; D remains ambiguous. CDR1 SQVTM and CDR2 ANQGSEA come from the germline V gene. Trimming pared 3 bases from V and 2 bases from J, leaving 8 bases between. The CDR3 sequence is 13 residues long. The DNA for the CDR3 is TGCAGCGTTGAGTCCGCGGCTGGAAACACCATATATTTT. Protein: CSVESAAGNTIYF.

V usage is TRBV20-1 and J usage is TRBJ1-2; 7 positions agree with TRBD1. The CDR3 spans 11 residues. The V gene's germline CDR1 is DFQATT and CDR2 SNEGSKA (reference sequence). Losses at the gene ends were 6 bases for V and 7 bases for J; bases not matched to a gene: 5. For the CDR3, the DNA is TGCAGTGCGACAGGGCCTTTTGGCTACACCTTC. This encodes CSATGPFGYTF.

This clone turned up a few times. CDR3 loop: CASSPCRQFCEQYF. In DNA form, the CDR3 reads TGTGCCAGCAGCCCCTGCAGACAGTTCTGCGAGCAGTACTTC. The chain is built from TRBV3-1 (or the pseudogene TRBV3-2) and TRBJ2-7, with D possibly being TRBD1 (5 bases). Germline-derived CDR1 and CDR2 are LGHDT and YNNKEL (reference sequence). CDR3 length equals 14 residues. Trimming removed 4 bases from V and 6 bases from J, with 16 bases in between.

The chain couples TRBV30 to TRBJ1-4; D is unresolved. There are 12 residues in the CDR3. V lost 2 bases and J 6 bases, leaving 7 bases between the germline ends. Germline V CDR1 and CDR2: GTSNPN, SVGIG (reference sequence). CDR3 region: CAWSFGDEKLFF. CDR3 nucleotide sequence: TGTGCCTGGAGTTTCGGGGATGAAAAACTGTTTTTT.

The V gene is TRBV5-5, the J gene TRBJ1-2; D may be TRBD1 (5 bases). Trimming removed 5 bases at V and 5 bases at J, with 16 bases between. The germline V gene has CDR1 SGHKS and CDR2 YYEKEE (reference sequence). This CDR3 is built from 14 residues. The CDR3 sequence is CASRSGVEVYGYTF. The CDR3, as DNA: TGTGCCAGCAGATCGGGGGTGGAGGTTTATGGCTACACCTTC. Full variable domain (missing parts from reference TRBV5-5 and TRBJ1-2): DAGVTQSPTHLIKTRGQQVTLRCSPISGHKSVSWYQQVLGQGPQFIFQYYEKEERGRGNFPDRFSARQFPNYSSELNVNALLLGDSALYLCASRSGVEVYGYTFGSGTRLTVV.

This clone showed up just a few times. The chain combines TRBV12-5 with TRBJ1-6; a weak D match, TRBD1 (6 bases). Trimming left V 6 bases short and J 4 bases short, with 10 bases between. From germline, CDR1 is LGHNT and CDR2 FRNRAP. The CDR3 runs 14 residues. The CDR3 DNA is TGTGCTAGTGGCCCTGGACAGTATAATTCACCCCTCCACTTT. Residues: CASGPGQYNSPLHF.

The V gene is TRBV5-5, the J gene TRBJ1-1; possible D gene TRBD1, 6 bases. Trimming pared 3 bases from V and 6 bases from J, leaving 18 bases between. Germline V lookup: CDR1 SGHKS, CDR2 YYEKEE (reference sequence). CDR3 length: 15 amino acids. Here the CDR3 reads CASSSWGGPYPEAFF. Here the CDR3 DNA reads TGTGCCAGCAGCTCGTGGGGGGGGCCCTACCCTGAAGCTTTCTTT. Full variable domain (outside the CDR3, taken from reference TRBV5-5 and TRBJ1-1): DAGVTQSPTHLIKTRGQQVTLRCSPISGHKSVSWYQQVLGQGPQFIFQYYEKEERGRGNFPDRFSARQFPNYSSELNVNALLLGDSALYLCASSSWGGPYPEAFFGQGTRLTVV.

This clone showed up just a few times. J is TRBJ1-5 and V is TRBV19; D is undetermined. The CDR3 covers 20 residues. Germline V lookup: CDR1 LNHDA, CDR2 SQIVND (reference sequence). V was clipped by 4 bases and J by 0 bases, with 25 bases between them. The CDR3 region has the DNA TGTGCCAGTAGTAAGCGGGCGAAGGGAATGGGAGGGAATAGCAATCAGCCCCAGCATTTT. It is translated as CASSKRAKGMGGNSNQPQHF.

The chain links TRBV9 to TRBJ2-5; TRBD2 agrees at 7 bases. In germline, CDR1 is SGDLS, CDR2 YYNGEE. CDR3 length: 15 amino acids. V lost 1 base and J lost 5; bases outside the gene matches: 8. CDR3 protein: CASSVMGGLGETQYF. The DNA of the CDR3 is TGTGCCAGCAGCGTAATGGGAGGGCTAGGCGAGACCCAGTACTTC.

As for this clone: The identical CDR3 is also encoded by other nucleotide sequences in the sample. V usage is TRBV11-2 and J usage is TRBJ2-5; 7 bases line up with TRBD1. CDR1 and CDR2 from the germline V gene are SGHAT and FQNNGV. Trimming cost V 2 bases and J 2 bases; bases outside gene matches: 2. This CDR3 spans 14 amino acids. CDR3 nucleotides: TGTGCCAGCAGCTTATCAGGGGGACAAGAGACCCAGTACTTC. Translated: CASSLSGGQETQYF.

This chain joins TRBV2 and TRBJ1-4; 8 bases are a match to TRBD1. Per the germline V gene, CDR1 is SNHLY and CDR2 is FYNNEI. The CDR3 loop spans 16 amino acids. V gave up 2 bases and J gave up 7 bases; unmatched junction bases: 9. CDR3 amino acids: CASSERTGLRGEKLFF. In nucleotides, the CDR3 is TGTGCCAGCAGTGAACGGACAGGGCTACGAGGTGAAAAACTGTTTTTT.

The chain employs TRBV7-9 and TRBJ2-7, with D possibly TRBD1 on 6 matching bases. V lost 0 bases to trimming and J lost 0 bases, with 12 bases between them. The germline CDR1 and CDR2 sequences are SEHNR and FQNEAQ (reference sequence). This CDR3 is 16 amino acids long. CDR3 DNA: TGTGCCAGCAGCTTAGCGACAGGAATCCACTCCTACGAGCAGTACTTC. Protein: CASSLATGIHSYEQYF.

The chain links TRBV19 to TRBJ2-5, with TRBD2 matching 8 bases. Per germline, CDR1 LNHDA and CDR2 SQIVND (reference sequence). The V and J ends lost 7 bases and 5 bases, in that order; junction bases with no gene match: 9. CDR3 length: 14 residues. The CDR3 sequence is CASKESGGPETQYF. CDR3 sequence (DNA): TGTGCCAGTAAGGAGTCGGGGGGGCCCGAGACCCAGTACTTC.

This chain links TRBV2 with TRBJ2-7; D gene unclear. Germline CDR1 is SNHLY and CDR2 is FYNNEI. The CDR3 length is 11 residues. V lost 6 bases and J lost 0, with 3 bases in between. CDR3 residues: CASSFSYEQYF. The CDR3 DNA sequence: TGTGCCAGCAGCTTCTCCTACGAGCAGTACTTC.

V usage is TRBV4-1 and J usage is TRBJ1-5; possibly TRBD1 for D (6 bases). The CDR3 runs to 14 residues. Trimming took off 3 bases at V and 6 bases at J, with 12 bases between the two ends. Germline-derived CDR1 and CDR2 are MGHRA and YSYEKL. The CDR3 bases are TGCGCCAGCAGCCACACAGGGTTGATTCAGCCCCAGCATTTT. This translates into CASSHTGLIQPQHF.

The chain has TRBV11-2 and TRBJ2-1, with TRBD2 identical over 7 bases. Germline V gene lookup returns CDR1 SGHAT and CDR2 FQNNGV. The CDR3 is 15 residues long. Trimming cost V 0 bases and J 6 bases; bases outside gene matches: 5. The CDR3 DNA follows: TGTGCCAGCAGCTTAGATCTGGGGGGGACCAATGAGCAGTTCTTC. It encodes CASSLDLGGTNEQFF. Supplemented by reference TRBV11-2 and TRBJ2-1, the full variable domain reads EAGVAQSPRYKIIEKRQSVAFWCNPISGHATLYWYQQILGQGPKLLIQFQNNGVVDDSQLPKDRFSAERLKGVDSTLKIQPAKLEDSAVYLCASSLDLGGTNEQFFGPGTRLTVL.

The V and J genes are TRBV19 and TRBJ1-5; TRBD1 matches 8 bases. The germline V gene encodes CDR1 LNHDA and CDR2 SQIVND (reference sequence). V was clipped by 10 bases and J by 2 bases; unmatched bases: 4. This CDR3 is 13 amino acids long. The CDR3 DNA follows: TGTGCCATTAAGGGACAGGGCAATCAGCCCCAGCATTTT. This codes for CAIKGQGNQPQHF.

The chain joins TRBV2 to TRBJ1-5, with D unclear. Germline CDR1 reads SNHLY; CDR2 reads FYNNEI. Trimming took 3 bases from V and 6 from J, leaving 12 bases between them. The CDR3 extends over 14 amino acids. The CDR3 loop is CASSDAGFGQPQHF. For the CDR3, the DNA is TGTGCCAGCAGTGATGCGGGCTTTGGTCAGCCCCAGCATTTT.